The 28 T cell receptor beta chains given below trace back to one sample, sequenced in a study of patients and donors after allogeneic stem cell transplantation. TCRdb reanalysed the RT-PCR reads using MiXCR and keeps one entry per CDR3 protein. The data contain about 400,000 distinct CDR3 sequences, roughly 17% of them singletons. Sequencing input: blood, either unsorted or a sorted T cell fraction (not recorded which). These TCRs come from a human donor who was either an allogeneic HSCT recipient or a stem cell or donor lymphocyte infusion donor (not recorded which). It is not recorded whose cells these are; they may come from a transplant donor.

This clonotype was found many times. The genes are TRBV5-6 and TRBJ2-1; 11 bases match TRBD2. CDR1 and CDR2 (germline): SGHDT, YYEEEE. This CDR3 is 17 amino acids long. The ends lost 3 bases at V and 9 bases at J; junction bases unmatched: 14. CDR3 protein: CASSSKIAGGPYSEQFF. For the CDR3, the DNA is TGTGCCAGCAGCTCGAAAATAGCGGGGGGGCCTTATTCTGAGCAGTTCTTC.

This clonotype was counted at least ten times. This chain connects TRBV4-2 to TRBJ2-1; 8 nucleotides align to TRBD2. Germline values: CDR1 LGHNA, CDR2 YNFKEQ. The CDR3 runs 15 residues. V trimming: 4 bases; J trimming: 4 bases; junction bases outside the gene matches: 6. The CDR3 protein is CASSPPRGGYNEQFF. CDR3 DNA sequence: TGTGCCAGCAGCCCCCCCCGGGGGGGGTACAATGAGCAGTTCTTC.

There are a few counts of this clonotype. The chain employs TRBV2 and TRBJ2-5, with D uncertain. The CDR3 sequence is 14 residues long. Germline CDR1 reads SNHLY; CDR2 reads FYNNEI. Trimming pared 4 bases from V and 0 bases from J, leaving 9 bases between. The CDR3 sequence is CASSAGVNQETQYF. Written as DNA, the CDR3 is TGTGCCAGCAGTGCTGGGGTTAACCAAGAGACCCAGTACTTC.

Ten or more counts support this clonotype. The chain uses TRBV12-3 or TRBV12-4 and TRBJ2-7; D gene unclear. The CDR3 totals 13 residues. V was pared by 2 bases and J by 3 bases, with 8 bases between. Here the CDR3 DNA reads TGTGCCAGCAGTTTACGTAGGGACTACGAGCAGTACTTC. Protein sequence: CASSLRRDYEQYF.

V and J are TRBV12-3 or TRBV12-4 and TRBJ1-3, with D possibly being TRBD1 (6 bases). This CDR3 contains 14 residues. V was shortened by 7 bases and J by 0 bases, with 10 bases between the two germline ends. For the CDR3, the DNA is TGTGCCAGCATTCAACAGGGCTCTGGAAACACCATATATTTT. As protein: CASIQQGSGNTIYF.

V and J are TRBV25-1 and TRBJ2-7; 12 bases align to TRBD2. In germline, CDR1 is MGHDK, CDR2 SYGVNS. Trimming at V came to 2 bases and at J to 0 bases, leaving 5 bases not matched to a gene. The CDR3 runs 17 residues. CDR3 sequence (DNA): TGTGCCAGCAGTGAACCCCTGACTAGCGGGGGCTCCTACGAGCAGTACTTC. Translated, it gives CASSEPLTSGGSYEQYF.

The gene calls are TRBV21-1 and TRBJ2-7; TRBD2, the table's D call, lacks a check against the DNA. TRBV21-1 is labeled a pseudogene. CDR3 length: 16 residues. This CDR3 is CASSKSTSGRRCEQYF. The DNA of the CDR3 is TGTGCCAGCAGCAAAAGTACTAGCGGGAGGCGATGCGAGCAGTACTTC.

The genes are TRBV7-2 and TRBJ1-5; D is possibly TRBD1 (6 bases). The germline V gene encodes CDR1 SGHTA and CDR2 FQGNSA. V gave up 1 base and J gave up 0 bases, with 10 bases separating them. This CDR3 has 16 amino acids. In nucleotides, the CDR3 is TGTGCCAGCAGCTTAGAAAGGGGGTTTAGCAATCAGCCCCAGCATTTT. Translated, it gives CASSLERGFSNQPQHF. The entire variable domain, with the rest obtained from reference TRBV7-2 and TRBJ1-5, is as follows: GAGVSQSPSNKVTEKGKDVELRCDPISGHTALYWYRQSLGQGLEFLIYFQGNSAPDKSGLPSDRFSAERTGGSVSTLTIQRTQQEDSAVYLCASSLERGFSNQPQHFGDGTRLSIL.

Only a few counts were recorded for this clonotype. This chain joins TRBV7-3 and TRBJ1-1; no definite D call. This CDR3 is built from 14 residues. Trimming removed 2 bases from V and 4 bases from J, with 11 bases in between. CDR1 and CDR2 from the germline V gene are SGHTA and FQGTGA. DNA of the CDR3: TGTGCCAGCAGCTTAGGACCACCGGCCACTGAAGCTTTCTTT. As protein: CASSLGPPATEAFF.

This clonotype has just a few counts. V is TRBV6-2 or TRBV6-3 and J is TRBJ2-1; D remains ambiguous. The CDR3 is 13 amino acids. CDR1 is MNHEY and CDR2 is SVGEGT in the germline V gene. The V gene lost 2 bases and the J gene lost 5 bases, with 7 bases spanning the gap. The CDR3 loop reads CASSYGSHNEQFF. The CDR3 DNA is TGTGCCAGCAGTTACGGGTCCCACAATGAGCAGTTCTTC.

This clonotype was seen a handful of times. The gene calls are TRBV27 and TRBJ1-1, with D unresolved. The V end was cut by 1 base, the J end by 7 bases, with 10 bases between. CDR1 is MNHEY and CDR2 is SMNVEV in the germline V gene (reference sequence). CDR3 size: 13 residues. The CDR3 loop is CASSLWPGSEAFF. CDR3 sequence (DNA): TGTGCCAGCAGTTTATGGCCGGGAAGTGAAGCTTTCTTT.

This clonotype showed up many times. V gene TRBV9 combines with J gene TRBJ2-1; D remains ambiguous. This CDR3 region has 13 residues. Germline-derived CDR1 and CDR2 are SGDLS and YYNGEE. V was cut by 0 bases and J by 7 bases, with 8 bases left in between. This CDR3 reads CASSVVMGNEQFF. CDR3 DNA sequence: TGTGCCAGCAGCGTAGTTATGGGGAATGAGCAGTTCTTC.

The rearrangement uses TRBV20-1 and TRBJ2-2; D is unclear. From germline, CDR1 is DFQATT and CDR2 SNEGSKA (reference sequence). V was trimmed by 3 bases and J by 3 bases, leaving 11 bases between them. The length of the CDR3 is 14 residues. The CDR3 sequence is CSARTYRDTGELFF. The DNA of the CDR3 is TGCAGTGCTAGGACCTACCGGGACACCGGGGAGCTGTTTTTT.

Concerning this clonotype: A read error may produce the germline difference seen at one junction end. This rearrangement joins TRBV5-1 to TRBJ1-5; D remains unclear. This CDR3 has 16 residues. Per the germline V gene, CDR1 is SGHRS and CDR2 is YFSETQ. CDR3 in DNA: TGCGCCAGCAGCTTGGAAGGGCCGTATAGCAATCAGCCCAAGCATTTT. Translated: CASSLEGPYSNQPKHF.

The chain employs TRBV18 and TRBJ2-5; D may be TRBD2 (5 bases). Germline CDR1 and CDR2: KGHSH and LQKENI. V lost 0 bases, J lost 1 base, and 12 bases lay in between. The CDR3 contains 16 residues. This CDR3 is CASSPPVANPQETQYF. In DNA, the CDR3 is TGTGCCAGCTCACCACCGGTAGCGAATCCCCAAGAGACCCAGTACTTC.

The genes are TRBV11-2 and TRBJ2-1, with 8 bases that match TRBD2. CDR1 is SGHAT and CDR2 is FQNNGV in the germline V gene. The CDR3 consists of 15 residues. V was clipped by 5 bases and J by 9 bases; unmatched bases: 12. CDR3: CASSPRTSLGGEQFF. In DNA, the CDR3 is TGTGCCAGCAGCCCCAGGACTAGCCTTGGAGGTGAGCAGTTCTTC.

V gene TRBV20-1 combines with J gene TRBJ2-1; 13 nucleotides match TRBD2. J was trimmed by 7 bases and V by 6 bases; bases with no gene match: 6. Germline assignment: CDR1 DFQATT and CDR2 SNEGSKA (reference sequence). The CDR3 spans 14 residues. DNA for the CDR3: TGCAGTGCGGCGACTAGCGGGGGGTGGAATGAGCAGTTCTTC. Encoded protein: CSAATSGGWNEQFF.

The sample holds a few counts of this clonotype. This rearrangement joins TRBV20-1 to TRBJ2-7; 7 nucleotides agree with TRBD2. In germline, CDR1 is DFQATT, CDR2 SNEGSKA (reference sequence). This CDR3 is 13 amino acids long. With 5 bases clipped from V and 12 bases from J, the junction kept 16 bases outside the gene matches. In DNA form, the CDR3 reads TGCAGTGCTTCAGAGGATATGGGCGGGAGAACGTACTTC. As protein: CSASEDMGGRTYF.

This clonotype was counted many times. CDR3 nucleotide sequence: TGTGCCAGCAGAACCCCGAACACCGGGGAGCTGTTTTTT. Encoded protein: CASRTPNTGELFF. V and J are TRBV6-2 or TRBV6-3 and TRBJ2-2; no clear D. Looked up from germline, CDR1 is MNHEY and CDR2 is SVGEGT. The CDR3 is 13 amino acids. V lost 6 bases and J 0 bases, leaving 5 bases between the germline ends.

There are many counts of this clonotype. The V gene is TRBV7-2, the J gene TRBJ2-3, with D hard to call. Germline assignment: CDR1 SGHTA and CDR2 FQGNSA. CDR3 size: 14 residues. Trimming shortened V by 1 base and J by 5 bases, and 10 bases separated the two germline ends. CDR3 in DNA: TGTGCCAGCAGCTTAGATTTCGAAATAGATACGCAGTATTTT. It specifies CASSLDFEIDTQYF.

This clonotype was detected a few times. The genes are TRBV27 and TRBJ2-2, with 10 bases lining up with TRBD2. The CDR3 length is 15 residues. After removal of 8 bases from V and 2 bases from J, the junction contained 5 bases not matched to a gene. Germline loops: CDR1 MNHEY, CDR2 SMNVEV (reference sequence). Here the CDR3 DNA reads TGTGCCAGCGCTGTAGCGGGAGGAAACACCGGGGAGCTGTTTTTT. Its translation: CASAVAGGNTGELFF.

This clonotype was detected a few times. V gene TRBV5-1 combines with J gene TRBJ1-4; D might be TRBD1 (6 bases). Trimming stripped 4 bases from V and 5 bases from J, with 12 bases between. Germline lookup yields CDR1 SGHRS and CDR2 YFSETQ. The CDR3 sequence is 14 residues long. Here the CDR3 reads CASSLDSVNEKLFF. The CDR3 DNA reads TGCGCCAGCAGCCTGGACAGCGTAAATGAAAAACTGTTTTTT.

This clonotype was seen only a few times. The chain links TRBV25-1 to TRBJ1-2; D is ambiguous. Germline values: CDR1 MGHDK, CDR2 SYGVNS. V shed 4 bases and J shed 2 bases, with 8 bases lying between them. The CDR3 runs 13 residues. CDR3 loop: CASSGQKNYGYTF. In DNA form, the CDR3 reads TGTGCCAGCAGTGGCCAGAAAAACTATGGCTACACCTTC.

The V and J genes are TRBV6-1 and TRBJ2-3; D uncertain. The germline V gene has CDR1 MNHNS and CDR2 SASEGT. The V end was cut by 5 bases, the J end by 2 bases, with 14 bases between. CDR3 length: 15 residues. The chain's CDR3 is CASSPLGFFTDTQYF. CDR3 nucleotide sequence: TGTGCCAGCAGTCCCCTAGGATTTTTCACAGATACGCAGTATTTT.

J is TRBJ2-7 and V is TRBV12-3 or TRBV12-4; D might be TRBD1 (6 bases). The CDR3 length is 14 residues. The ends were cut back, 2 bases at V and 2 bases at J, with 10 bases in the middle. The CDR3 DNA is TGTGCCAGCAGTTTAAGGGGGACGACCTACGAGCAGTACTTC. Its protein product is CASSLRGTTYEQYF.

This sequence joins TRBV11-3 and TRBJ1-1; D not resolved. The CDR3 is made up of 12 amino acids. CDR1 and CDR2 (germline): SGHNT, YENEEA. The V end was cut by 3 bases, the J end by 8 bases, with 10 bases between. DNA of the CDR3: TGTGCCAGCAGCTTGTCCGGGCCAGAAGCTTTCTTT. Protein sequence: CASSLSGPEAFF.

The chain links TRBV15 to TRBJ1-2; 9 bases are a match to TRBD1. CDR1 and CDR2 from the germline V gene are LNHNV and YYDKDF (reference sequence). With V trimmed by 2 bases and J by 3 bases, 16 bases remained unmatched. The CDR3 runs 19 residues. CDR3: CATSRLYRRDRDPHYGYTF. CDR3 DNA: TGTGCCACCAGCAGACTATACCGACGGGACAGGGACCCACACTATGGCTACACCTTC.

This sequence joins TRBV24-1 and TRBJ2-2; the match to TRBD1 covers 9 bases. This CDR3 has 15 amino acids. CDR1 and CDR2 from the germline V gene are KGHDR and SFDVKD. V lost 7 bases and J lost 2; bases outside the gene matches: 4. CDR3 DNA: TGTGCCACCAGCAGGACAGGGGTTAACACCGGGGAGCTGTTTTTT. The encoded protein is CATSRTGVNTGELFF.